This TCR beta chain was recovered during a study of blood T cell repertoires in COVID-19. Study overall: Sources were T cells, B-cell-depleted T cells, or PBMCs; the material itself was cDNA or gDNA.

A note on this clone: No DNA is shown, since the ends of the CDR3 on it are uncertain; the CDR3 is the one TCRdb lists.

The germline V gene has CDR1 LNHDA and CDR2 SQIVND (reference sequence). The CDR3 length is 14 residues, termini included. Authors' data handling: Amplifying reference gene primers gave estimates of nucleated cell counts. The repertoire was sequenced with immunoSEQ multiplex PCR; TCRdb's copy has only in-frame clones and lacks some. That table gives V, J and clone size, and the DNA gave D and trimming. Here the sample spans 250,000 to 350,000 clones, about 89% being singletons. The clonotype was recovered from a man under 40 with acute or convalescent COVID-19. The chain carries TRBV19 and TRBJ1-5; TRBD1 is the table's D call, not checked against the DNA. Sequencing was performed on peripheral blood. Here the CDR3 reads CASTSGQGDQPQHF.